Detailed here is one TCR beta chain. The sample belongs to a study of cytomegalovirus exposure and HLA in healthy donors. The PCR ran on 60 Vbeta and 13 Jbeta primers. Produced via immunoSEQ multiplex PCR; TCRdb's table is partial and in-frame only. There are 55,000 to 70,000 clones in the sample; around 86% occur only once, and 2% lies in the top ten. Germline values: CDR1 LNHDA, CDR2 SQIVND (reference sequence). Trimming cost V 7 bases and J 10 bases; bases outside gene matches: 6. There are 11 residues in the CDR3. The rearrangement uses TRBV19 and TRBJ1-1; 7 positions agree with TRBD1. The specimen was PBMCs. The TCR was taken from a woman between 25 and 40 years old in good health and CMV-seronegative. CDR3 DNA: TGTGCCAGTACCAATCAGGGGGGAGCTTTCTTT. Translating it yields CASTNQGGAFF. Full variable domain (rest looked up from reference TRBV19 and TRBJ1-1): DGGITQSPKYLFRKEGQNVTLSCEQNLNHDAMYWYRQDPGQGLRLIYYSQIVNDFQKGDIAEGYSVSREKKESFPLTVTSAQKNPTAFYLCASTNQGGAFFGQGTRLTVV.